This T cell receptor (beta chain) was sequenced in a study of blood T cell repertoires in COVID-19 (dated by TCRdb to the early 2020s). About the investigation overall: Samples covering the acute and convalescent phases of COVID-19 were provided by collaborators in the United States, Italy and Spain. The material from the prospective study consisted of cDNA or gDNA derived from T cells, B-cell-depleted T cells, or PBMCs. Subjects who had been exposed to COVID-19, were actively infected with it, or had recovered from it provided the deeply sampled blood TCRbeta repertoires that made up the dataset. A freely available public database, intended as a resource for researchers studying the immune response to SARS-CoV-2, is where the repertoires were released. The samples were drawn from the first 160 participants of the ongoing ImmuneRACE study and from over a thousand subjects provided by 6 global collaborators. A de-identified subject ID, COVID-19 status, age in years and sex were almost always included in the sample metadata. HLA class I and class II types, where available, came from metadata supplied by the sample provider rather than from assay-based typing.

Points the paper makes about the study in general: How much clinical and demographic metadata was included differed by source and by participant, and the metadata was provided uncurated.

This clone was observed a handful of times. Its binding antigen is unknown. No clone much larger than this one lies a single base away; base qualities are absent. The germline V gene specifies SGHDT as CDR1 and YYEEEE as CDR2. V was cut back by 5 bases and J by 5 bases, leaving a gap of 5 bases between them. Inclusive of the bounding cysteine and phenylalanine, the CDR3 is 11 residues long. The entry retains the CDR3 DNA only, 33 bases that are in frame from base 1. TCRbeta CDR3 regions were amplified from genomic DNA by means of the immunoSEQ Assay, a bias-controlled multiplex PCR. In the authors' own workflow: The number of nucleated cells in each sample was estimated from the amplification of reference gene primers within the assay. Sequence reads were collapsed and filtered to measure the absolute abundance of every unique TCRbeta CDR3 rearrangement. For each sample, productive Simpson clonality was calculated by taking the square root of Simpson's diversity index across productive rearrangements. The table was pulled from immuneACCESS by TCRdb, which kept in-frame rearrangements only. Such tables lose some clones; where checked, under half of the loss comes from unresolved V genes, and the rest has no known cause. V, J and clone size were drawn from that table, and D and trimming were deduced from the DNA. The sample table lists around 250,000 clones, more than 70% of them with a count of one. In total, the top ten clones hold 3.1% of the sample.

Collaborating institutions collected whole blood in K2EDTA tubes following their own protocols. For TCRbeta analysis, collaborator samples were shipped as frozen whole blood, as isolated PBMCs, or as DNA extracted from either sample type. This sequence was found in a woman between 18 and 29 years old with acute or convalescent COVID-19. This chain joins TRBV5-6 to TRBJ2-1; no D segment can be confidently identified. Sequenced: peripheral blood. Here is the DNA: TGTGCCAGCAGTCGAGACAATGAGCAGTTCTTC. Its protein is CASSRDNEQFF.